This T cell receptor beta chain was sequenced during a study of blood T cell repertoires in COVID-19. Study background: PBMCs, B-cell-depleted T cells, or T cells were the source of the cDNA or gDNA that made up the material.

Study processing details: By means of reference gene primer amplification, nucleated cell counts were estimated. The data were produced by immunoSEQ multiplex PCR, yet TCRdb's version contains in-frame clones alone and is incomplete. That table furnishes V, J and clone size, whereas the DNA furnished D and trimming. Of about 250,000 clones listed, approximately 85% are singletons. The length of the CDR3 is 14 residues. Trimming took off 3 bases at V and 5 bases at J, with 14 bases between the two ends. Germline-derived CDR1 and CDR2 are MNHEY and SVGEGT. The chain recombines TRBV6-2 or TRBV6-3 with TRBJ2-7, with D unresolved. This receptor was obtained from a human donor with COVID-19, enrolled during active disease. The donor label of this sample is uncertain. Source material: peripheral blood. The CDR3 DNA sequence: TGTGCCAGCAGTTATTATCACTACGGCAACGAGCAGTACTTC. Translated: CASSYYHYGNEQYF.